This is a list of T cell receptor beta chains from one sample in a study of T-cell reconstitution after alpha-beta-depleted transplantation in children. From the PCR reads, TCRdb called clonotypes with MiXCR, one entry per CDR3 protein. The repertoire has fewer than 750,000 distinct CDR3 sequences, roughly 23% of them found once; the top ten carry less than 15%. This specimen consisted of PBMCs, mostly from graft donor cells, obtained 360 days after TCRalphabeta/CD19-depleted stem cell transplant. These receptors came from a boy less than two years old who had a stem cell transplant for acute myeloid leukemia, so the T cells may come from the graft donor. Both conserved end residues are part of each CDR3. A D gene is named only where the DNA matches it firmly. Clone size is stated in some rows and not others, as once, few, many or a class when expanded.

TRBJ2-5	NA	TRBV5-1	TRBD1	TGCGCCAGCAACGGCCTGGGACAGGGGCAAGAGACCCAGTACTTC	CASNGLGQGQETQYF
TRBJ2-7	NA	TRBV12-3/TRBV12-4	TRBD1	TGTGCCAGCTCGGTCGGGACAGGCCTCTACGAGCAGTACTTC	CASSVGTGLYEQYF
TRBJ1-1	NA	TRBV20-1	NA	TGCAGTGCTAGGGCCCGTGCTGAAGCTTTCTTT	CSARARAEAFF
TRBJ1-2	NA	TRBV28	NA	TGTGCCAGCAGTTTGCCAGGAGCAAATGGCTACACCTTC	CASSLPGANGYTF
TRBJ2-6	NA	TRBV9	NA	TGTGCCAGCAGCGTTGATCCCAGCTCTGGGGCCAACGTCCTGACTTTC	CASSVDPSSGANVLTF
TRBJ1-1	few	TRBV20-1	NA	TGCAGTGCCCCCGGACATGGAGCTTTCTTT	CSAPGHGAFF
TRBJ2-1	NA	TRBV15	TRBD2	TGTGCCACCAGCAGGCCGGGGGGGGTTTACATTGAGCAGTTCTTC	CATSRPGGVYIEQFF
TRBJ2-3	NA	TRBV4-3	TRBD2	TGCGCCAGCAGCCAAGAACGGACGGGGGGGACAGATACGCAGTATTTT	CASSQERTGGTDTQYF
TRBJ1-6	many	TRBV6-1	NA	TGTGCCAGCTCCCTACTACACCAGAATTCACCCCTCCACTTT	CASSLLHQNSPLHF
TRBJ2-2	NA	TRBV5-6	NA	TGTGCCAGCAGTCGGACAGATAGTACCCTTTGGGACACCGGGGAGCTGTTTTTT	CASSRTDSTLWDTGELFF
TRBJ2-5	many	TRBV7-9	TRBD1	TGTGCCAGCAGCTTCCCCGGGACAGAAGAGACCCAGTACTTC	CASSFPGTEETQYF
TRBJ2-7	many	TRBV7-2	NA	TGTGCCAGCAGCCCACTGGACAGCTACGAGCAGTACTTC	CASSPLDSYEQYF
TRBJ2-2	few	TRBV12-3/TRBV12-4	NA	TGTGCCAGCAGTCCTGGTCACATCAACACCGGGGAGCTGTTTTTT	CASSPGHINTGELFF
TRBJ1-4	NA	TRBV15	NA	TGTGCCACCAGCGAATTCAATGAAAAACTGTTTTTT	CATSEFNEKLFF
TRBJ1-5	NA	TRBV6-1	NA	TGTGCCAGCAGTCCCGTGGGGGGCAATCAGCCCCAGCATTTT	CASSPVGGNQPQHF
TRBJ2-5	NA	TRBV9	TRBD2	TGTGCCAGCAGCGTAGGGGAGGGGCAGGGATACCAAGAGACCCAGTACTTC	CASSVGEGQGYQETQYF
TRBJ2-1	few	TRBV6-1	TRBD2	TGTGCCAGCAGTGGGAGGACTAGCGGGGGGAACTACAATGAGCAGTTCTTC	CASSGRTSGGNYNEQFF
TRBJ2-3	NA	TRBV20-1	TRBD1	TGCAGTGCTGAGCCAGATGACAGGGATCCAGATACGCAGTATTTT	CSAEPDDRDPDTQYF
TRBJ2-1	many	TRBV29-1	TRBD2	TGCAGCGTTCCTAGGGTGGGACTAGTAGAAAACAATGAGCAGTTCTTC	CSVPRVGLVENNEQFF
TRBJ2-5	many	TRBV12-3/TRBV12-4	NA	TGTGCCAGCAGTTTAGCGGTTTACAGGCAAGAGACCCAGTACTTC	CASSLAVYRQETQYF